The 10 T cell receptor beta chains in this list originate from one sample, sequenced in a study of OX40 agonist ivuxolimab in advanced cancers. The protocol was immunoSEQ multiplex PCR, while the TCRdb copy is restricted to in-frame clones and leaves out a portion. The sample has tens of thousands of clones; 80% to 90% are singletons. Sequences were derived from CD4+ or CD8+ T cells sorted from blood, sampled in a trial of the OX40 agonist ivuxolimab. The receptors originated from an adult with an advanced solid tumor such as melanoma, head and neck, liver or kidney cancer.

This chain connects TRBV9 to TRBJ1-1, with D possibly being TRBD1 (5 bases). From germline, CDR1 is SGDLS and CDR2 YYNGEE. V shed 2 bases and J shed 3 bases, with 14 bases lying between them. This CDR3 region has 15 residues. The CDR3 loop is CASSVAPGGYTEAFF. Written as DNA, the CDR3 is TGTGCCAGCAGCGTCGCCCCGGGGGGGTACACTGAAGCTTTCTTT.

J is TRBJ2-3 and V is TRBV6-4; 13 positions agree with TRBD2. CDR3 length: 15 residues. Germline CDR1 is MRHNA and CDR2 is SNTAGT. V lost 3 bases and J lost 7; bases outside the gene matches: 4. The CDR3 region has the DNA TGTGCCAGCAGTGATTGGACTAGCGGGGGATATACGCAGTATTTT. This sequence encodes CASSDWTSGGYTQYF.

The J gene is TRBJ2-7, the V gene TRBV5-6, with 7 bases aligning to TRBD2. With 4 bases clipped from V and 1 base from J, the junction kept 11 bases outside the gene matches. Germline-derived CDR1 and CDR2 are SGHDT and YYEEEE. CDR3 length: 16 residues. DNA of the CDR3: TGTGCCAGCAGCGGGGGGGATGGCTTAAGATCCTACGAGCAGTACTTC. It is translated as CASSGGDGLRSYEQYF.

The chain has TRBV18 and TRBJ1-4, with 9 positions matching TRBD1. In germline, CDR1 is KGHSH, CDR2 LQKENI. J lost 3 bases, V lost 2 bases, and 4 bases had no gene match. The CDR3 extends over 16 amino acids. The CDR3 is CASSPDTGGPNEKLFF. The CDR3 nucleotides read TGTGCCAGCTCACCAGATACAGGGGGCCCTAATGAAAAACTGTTTTTT. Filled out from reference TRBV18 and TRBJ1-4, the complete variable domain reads NAGVMQNPRHLVRRRGQEARLRCSPMKGHSHVYWYRQLPEEGLKFMVYLQKENIIDESGMPKERFSAEFPKEGPSILRIQQVVRGDSAAYFCASSPDTGGPNEKLFFGSGTQLSVL.

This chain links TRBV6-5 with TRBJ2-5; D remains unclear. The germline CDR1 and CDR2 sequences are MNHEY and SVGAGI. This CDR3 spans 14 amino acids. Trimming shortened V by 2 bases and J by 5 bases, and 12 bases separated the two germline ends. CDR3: CASSYDYSVETQYF. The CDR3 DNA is TGTGCCAGCAGTTACGATTACAGTGTGGAGACCCAGTACTTC.

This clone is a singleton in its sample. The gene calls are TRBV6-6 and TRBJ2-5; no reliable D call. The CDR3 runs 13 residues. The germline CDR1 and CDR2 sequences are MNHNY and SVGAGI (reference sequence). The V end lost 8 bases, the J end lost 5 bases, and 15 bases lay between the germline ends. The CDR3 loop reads CASAYVLGETQYF. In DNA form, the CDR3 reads TGTGCCAGCGCCTACGTGCTCGGGGAGACCCAGTACTTC.

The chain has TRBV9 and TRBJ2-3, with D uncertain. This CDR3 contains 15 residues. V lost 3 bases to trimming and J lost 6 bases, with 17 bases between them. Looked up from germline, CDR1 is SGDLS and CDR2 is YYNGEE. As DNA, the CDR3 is TGTGCCAGCAGCGCCGATGGGTGGGCCGAGGATACGCAGTATTTT. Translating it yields CASSADGWAEDTQYF. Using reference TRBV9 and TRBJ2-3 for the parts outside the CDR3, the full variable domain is DSGVTQTPKHLITATGQRVTLRCSPRSGDLSVYWYQQSLDQGLQFLIQYYNGEERAKGNILERFSAQQFPDLHSELNLSSLELGDSALYFCASSADGWAEDTQYFGPGTRLTVL.

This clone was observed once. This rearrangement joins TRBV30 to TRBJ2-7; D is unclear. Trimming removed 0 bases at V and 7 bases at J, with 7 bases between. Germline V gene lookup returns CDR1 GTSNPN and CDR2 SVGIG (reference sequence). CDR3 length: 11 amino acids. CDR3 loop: CAWSVSFEQYF. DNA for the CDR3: TGTGCCTGGAGTGTCTCCTTTGAGCAGTACTTC. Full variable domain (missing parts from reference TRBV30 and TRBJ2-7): SQTIHQWPATLVQPVGSPLSLECTVEGTSNPNLYWYRQAAGRGLQLLFYSVGIGQISSEVPQNLSASRPQDRQFILSSKKLLLSDSGFYLCAWSVSFEQYFGPGTRLTVT.

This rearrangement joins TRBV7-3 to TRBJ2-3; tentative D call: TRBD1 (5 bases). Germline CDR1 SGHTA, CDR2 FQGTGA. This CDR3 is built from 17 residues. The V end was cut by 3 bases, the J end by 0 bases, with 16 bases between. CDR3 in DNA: TGTGCCAGCAGCTTGGGTCCTAGGGGTACTAGCACAGATACGCAGTATTTT. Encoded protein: CASSLGPRGTSTDTQYF.

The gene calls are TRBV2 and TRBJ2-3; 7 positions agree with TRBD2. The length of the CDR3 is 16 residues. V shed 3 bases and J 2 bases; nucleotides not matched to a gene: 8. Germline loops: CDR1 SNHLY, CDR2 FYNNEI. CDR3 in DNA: TGTGCCAGCAGTGACCCAGCGGGGCCTAACACAGATACGCAGTATTTT. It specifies CASSDPAGPNTDTQYF.